This TCR beta chain was sequenced in a study of blood T cell repertoires in COVID-19. This clone was counted between two and nine times. Repertoires were generated with immunoSEQ multiplex PCR, while TCRdb's copy carries only in-frame clones and drops some. The repertoire includes more than 350,000 clones, roughly 89% of them detected once, and 10% sits in the top ten. Per germline, CDR1 LGHDT and CDR2 YNNKEL (reference sequence). The CDR3 sequence is 17 residues long. The junction had 11 bases not matched to a gene; V was cut back by 3 bases and J by 2 bases. The receptor comes from a woman between 45 and 65 years old who had recovered from COVID-19. Input material: PBMCs or T cells enriched from blood (not recorded which). The chain joins TRBV3-1 (or the pseudogene TRBV3-2) to TRBJ2-7; TRBD2 aligns across 9 bases. The DNA of the CDR3 is TGTGCCAGCAGCCAGCCAGGTAGCGGGGGATTGGCCTACGAGCAGTACTTC. Amino acid sequence: CASSQPGSGGLAYEQYF.